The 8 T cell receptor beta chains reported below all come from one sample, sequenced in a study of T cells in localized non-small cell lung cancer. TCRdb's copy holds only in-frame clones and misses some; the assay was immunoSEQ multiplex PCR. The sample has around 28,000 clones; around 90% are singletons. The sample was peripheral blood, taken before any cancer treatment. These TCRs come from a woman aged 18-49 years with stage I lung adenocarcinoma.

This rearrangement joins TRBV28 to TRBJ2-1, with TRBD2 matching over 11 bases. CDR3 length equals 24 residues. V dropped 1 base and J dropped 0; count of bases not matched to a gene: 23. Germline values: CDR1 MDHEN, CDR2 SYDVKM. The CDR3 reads CASSLSMGGTSGSTPLASYNEQFF. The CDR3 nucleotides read TGTGCCAGCAGTTTATCGATGGGGGGGACTAGCGGATCAACCCCTCTCGCCTCCTACAATGAGCAGTTCTTC.

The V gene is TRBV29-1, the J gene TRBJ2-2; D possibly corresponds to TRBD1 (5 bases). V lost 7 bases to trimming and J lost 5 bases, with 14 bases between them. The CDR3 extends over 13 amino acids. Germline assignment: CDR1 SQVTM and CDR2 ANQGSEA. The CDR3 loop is CSARTLKTGELFF. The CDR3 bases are TGCAGCGCAAGGACACTCAAAACCGGGGAGCTGTTTTTT.

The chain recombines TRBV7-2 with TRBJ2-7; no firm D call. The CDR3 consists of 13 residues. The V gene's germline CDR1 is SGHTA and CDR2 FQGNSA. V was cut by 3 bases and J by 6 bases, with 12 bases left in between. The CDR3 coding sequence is TGTGCCAGCAGCTTTACGACCGTCTCCGAGCAGTACTTC. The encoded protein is CASSFTTVSEQYF.

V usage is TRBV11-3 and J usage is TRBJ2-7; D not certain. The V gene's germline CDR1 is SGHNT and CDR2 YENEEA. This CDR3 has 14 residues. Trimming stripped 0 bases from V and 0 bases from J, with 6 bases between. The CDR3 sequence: CASSLEGGSYEQYF. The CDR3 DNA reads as TGTGCCAGCAGCTTAGAAGGCGGCTCCTACGAGCAGTACTTC.

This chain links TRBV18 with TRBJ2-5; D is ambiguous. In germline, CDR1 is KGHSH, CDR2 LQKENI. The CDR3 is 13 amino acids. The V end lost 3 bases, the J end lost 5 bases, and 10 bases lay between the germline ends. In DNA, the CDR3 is TGTGCCAGCTCACCGGCAAGCTCGGAGACCCAGTACTTC. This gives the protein CASSPASSETQYF.

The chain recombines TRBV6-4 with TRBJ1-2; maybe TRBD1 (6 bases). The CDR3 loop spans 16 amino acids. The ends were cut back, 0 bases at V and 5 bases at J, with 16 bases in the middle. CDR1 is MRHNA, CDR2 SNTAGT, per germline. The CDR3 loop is CASSDSPRAGEYGYTF. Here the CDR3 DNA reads TGTGCCAGCAGTGACTCCCCCCGGGCAGGGGAATATGGCTACACCTTC.

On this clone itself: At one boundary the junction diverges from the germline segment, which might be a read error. Written as DNA, the CDR3 is TGTGCTAGCAGCTTAGGCTTTCAAGAGACCCAGTACTTC. The encoded protein is CASSLGFQETQYF. The rearrangement joins TRBV7-7 to TRBJ2-5; no definite D call. The germline V gene has CDR1 SSHAT and CDR2 FNYEAQ (reference sequence). This CDR3 comprises 13 residues.

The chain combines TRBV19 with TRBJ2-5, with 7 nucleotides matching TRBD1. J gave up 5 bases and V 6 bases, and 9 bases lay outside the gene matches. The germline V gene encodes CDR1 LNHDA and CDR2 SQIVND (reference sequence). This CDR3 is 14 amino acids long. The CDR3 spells CASRGTGVRETQYF. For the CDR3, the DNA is TGTGCCAGTAGGGGCACAGGGGTCAGGGAGACCCAGTACTTC.